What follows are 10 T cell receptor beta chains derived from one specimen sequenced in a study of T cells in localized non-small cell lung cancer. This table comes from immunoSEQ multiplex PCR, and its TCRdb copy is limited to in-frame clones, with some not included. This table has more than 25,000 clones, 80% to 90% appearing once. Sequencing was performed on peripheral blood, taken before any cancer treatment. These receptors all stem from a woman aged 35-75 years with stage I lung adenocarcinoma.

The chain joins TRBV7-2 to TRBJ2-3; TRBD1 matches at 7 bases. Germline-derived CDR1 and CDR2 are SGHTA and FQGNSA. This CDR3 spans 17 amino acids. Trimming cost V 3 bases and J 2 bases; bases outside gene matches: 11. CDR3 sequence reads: CASSLVGQIYPTDTQYF. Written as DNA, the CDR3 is TGTGCCAGCAGCTTGGTGGGACAGATTTACCCCACAGATACGCAGTATTTT.

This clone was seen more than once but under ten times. The DNA for the CDR3 is TGCAGCGCTGCGGACACCGGGGAGCTGTTTTTT. This sequence encodes CSAADTGELFF. The V and J genes are TRBV29-1 and TRBJ2-2; D not resolved. This CDR3 has 11 residues. CDR1 and CDR2 (germline): SQVTM, ANQGSEA. V lost 7 bases to trimming and J lost 3 bases, with 6 bases between them.

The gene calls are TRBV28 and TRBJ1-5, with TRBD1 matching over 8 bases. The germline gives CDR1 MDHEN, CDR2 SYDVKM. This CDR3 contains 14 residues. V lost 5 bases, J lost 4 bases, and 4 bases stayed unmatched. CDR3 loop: CASSPGQGNQPQHF. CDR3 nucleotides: TGTGCCAGCAGTCCCGGACAGGGTAATCAGCCCCAGCATTTT.

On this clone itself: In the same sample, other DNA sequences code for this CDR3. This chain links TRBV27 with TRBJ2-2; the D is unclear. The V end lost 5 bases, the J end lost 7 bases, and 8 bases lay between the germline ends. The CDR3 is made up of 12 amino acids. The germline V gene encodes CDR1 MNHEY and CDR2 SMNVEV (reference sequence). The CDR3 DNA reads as TGTGCCAGCAGTCTACGAGGCGGGGAGCTGTTTTTT. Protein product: CASSLRGGELFF.

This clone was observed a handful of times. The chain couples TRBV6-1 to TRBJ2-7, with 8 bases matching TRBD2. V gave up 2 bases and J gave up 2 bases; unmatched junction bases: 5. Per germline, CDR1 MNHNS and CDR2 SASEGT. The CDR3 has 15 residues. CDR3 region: CASSEYGGGTYEQYF. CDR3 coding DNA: TGTGCCAGCAGTGAATACGGGGGGGGTACCTACGAGCAGTACTTC.

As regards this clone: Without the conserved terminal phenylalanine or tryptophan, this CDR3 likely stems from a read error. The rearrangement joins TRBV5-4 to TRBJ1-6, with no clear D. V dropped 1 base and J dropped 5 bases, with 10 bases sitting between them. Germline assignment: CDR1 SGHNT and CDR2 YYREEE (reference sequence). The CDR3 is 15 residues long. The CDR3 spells CASSLRTANNSPLHS. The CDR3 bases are TGTGCCAGCAGCTTGAGAACAGCAAATAATTCACCCCTCCACTCT.

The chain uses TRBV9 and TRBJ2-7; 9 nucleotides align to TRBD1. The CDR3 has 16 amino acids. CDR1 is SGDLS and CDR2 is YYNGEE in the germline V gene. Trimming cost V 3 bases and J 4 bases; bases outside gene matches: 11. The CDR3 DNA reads TGTGCCAGCAGCGCGCTCGGGGGACAGGGTAGTTACGAGCAGTACTTC. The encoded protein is CASSALGGQGSYEQYF. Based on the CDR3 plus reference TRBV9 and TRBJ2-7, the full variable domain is DSGVTQTPKHLITATGQRVTLRCSPRSGDLSVYWYQQSLDQGLQFLIQYYNGEERAKGNILERFSAQQFPDLHSELNLSSLELGDSALYFCASSALGGQGSYEQYFGPGTRLTVT.

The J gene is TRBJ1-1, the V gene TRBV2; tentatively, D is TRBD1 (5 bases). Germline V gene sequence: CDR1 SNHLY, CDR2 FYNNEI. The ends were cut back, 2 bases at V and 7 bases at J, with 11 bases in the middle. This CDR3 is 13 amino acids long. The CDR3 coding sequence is TGTGCCAGCAGTGAATGGGACGGAGGTGAAGCTTTCTTT. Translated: CASSEWDGGEAFF.

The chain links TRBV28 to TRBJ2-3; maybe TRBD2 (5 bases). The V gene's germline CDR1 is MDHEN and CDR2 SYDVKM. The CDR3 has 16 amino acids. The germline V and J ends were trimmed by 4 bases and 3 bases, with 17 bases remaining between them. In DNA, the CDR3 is TGTGCCAGCAGTTACCGTGGTTATCGGAGGACAGATACGCAGTATTTT. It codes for CASSYRGYRRTDTQYF.

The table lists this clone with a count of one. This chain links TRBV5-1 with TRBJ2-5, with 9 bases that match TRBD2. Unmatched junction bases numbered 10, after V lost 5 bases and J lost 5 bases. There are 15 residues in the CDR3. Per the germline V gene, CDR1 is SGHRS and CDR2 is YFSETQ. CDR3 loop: CASSQASGARETQYF. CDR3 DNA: TGCGCCAGCAGTCAAGCTAGCGGGGCCCGGGAGACCCAGTACTTC.